The subject of this entry is one T cell receptor beta chain. The antigen this receptor binds is unknown. Qualities for individual bases were not recorded, and no much larger clone is one base off. These data are taken from a study of blood T cell repertoires in COVID-19 (dated by TCRdb to about 2020). For context, the study as a whole: The collaborator samples originated in the United States, Italy and Spain and spanned the acute and convalescent phases of COVID-19. The material from the prospective study consisted of cDNA or gDNA derived from T cells, B-cell-depleted T cells, or PBMCs. The dataset comprised deeply sampled blood TCRbeta repertoires from subjects exposed to, actively infected with, or recovered from COVID-19. The repertoires were released in a freely available public database intended as a resource for research on the immune response to SARS-CoV-2. The samples were drawn from the first 160 participants of the ongoing ImmuneRACE study and from some 1,300 subjects provided by 6 global collaborators. A de-identified subject ID, COVID-19 status, age in years and sex were almost always included in the sample metadata. Where available, HLA class I and class II types were taken from metadata supplied by the sample provider and were not determined by assay-based typing. Study-wide conclusions, independent of this receptor: The quantity of clinical and demographic metadata differed by source and by participant and was supplied without curation.

The immunoSEQ Assay, a bias-controlled multiplex PCR, was used to amplify TCRbeta CDR3 regions from genomic DNA. As for how the authors treated the data: Within the assay, amplification of reference gene primers was used to estimate how many nucleated cells each sample contained. Sequence reads were collapsed and filtered to measure the absolute abundance of every unique TCRbeta CDR3 rearrangement. For each sample, productive Simpson clonality was calculated as the square root of Simpson's diversity index over productive rearrangements. Sourced from immuneACCESS, this table was stored by TCRdb with only in-frame sequences that have V and J called. A share of the clones is absent; for the studies checked, an unresolved V gene accounts for under half, and the remainder has no known explanation. Clonal size and the V and J genes are those of that table, whereas D and trimming came from the DNA. The sample includes more than 300,000 clones, with about 91% observed a single time. Jointly, the top ten make up 1.5% to 2% of the sample.

One collaborating source in Seattle enrolled patients during active infection and followed them longitudinally through the course of disease. Collaborating institutions collected whole blood in K2EDTA tubes following their own protocols. For TCRbeta analysis, collaborators shipped samples as frozen whole blood, isolated PBMCs, or DNA extracted from either of those sample types. The TCR originated in a woman in her 30s with COVID-19, enrolled during active disease. Input material: peripheral blood.

The CDR3 region reads CASSQQGARDTEAFF. The DNA sequence reads TGTGCCAGCAGTCAACAGGGGGCTCGGGACACTGAAGCTTTCTTT. The receptor chain draws on TRBV28 and TRBJ1-1; 9 middle bases align to TRBD1. CDR1 and CDR2 (MDHEN, SYDVKM) derive from the germline V gene. From its cysteine to its phenylalanine, the CDR3 spans 15 amino acids. CDR3 DNA only is kept here, 45 bases in frame from base 1. V is trimmed back by 5 bases and J by 3 bases, and the junction contains 7 bases that no gene match accounts for.